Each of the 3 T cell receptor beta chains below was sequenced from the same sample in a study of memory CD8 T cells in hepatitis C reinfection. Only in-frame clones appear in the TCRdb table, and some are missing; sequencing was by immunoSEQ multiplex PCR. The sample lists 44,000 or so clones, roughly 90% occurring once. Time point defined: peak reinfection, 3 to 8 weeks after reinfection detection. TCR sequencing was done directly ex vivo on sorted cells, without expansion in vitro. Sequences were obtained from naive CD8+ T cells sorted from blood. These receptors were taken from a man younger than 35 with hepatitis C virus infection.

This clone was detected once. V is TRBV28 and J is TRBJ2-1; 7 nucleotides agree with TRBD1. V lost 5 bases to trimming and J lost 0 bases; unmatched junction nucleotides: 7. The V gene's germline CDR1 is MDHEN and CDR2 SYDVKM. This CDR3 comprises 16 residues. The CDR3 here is CASSTLPGGSYNEQFF. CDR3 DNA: TGTGCCAGCAGTACACTTCCAGGGGGCTCCTACAATGAGCAGTTCTTC.

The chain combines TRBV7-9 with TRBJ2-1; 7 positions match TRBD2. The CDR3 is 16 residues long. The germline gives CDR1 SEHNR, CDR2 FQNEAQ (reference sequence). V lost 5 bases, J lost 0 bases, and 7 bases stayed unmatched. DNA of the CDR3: TGTGCCAGCAGCCCATCTAGCGGAGTCTCCTACAATGAGCAGTTCTTC. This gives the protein CASSPSSGVSYNEQFF.

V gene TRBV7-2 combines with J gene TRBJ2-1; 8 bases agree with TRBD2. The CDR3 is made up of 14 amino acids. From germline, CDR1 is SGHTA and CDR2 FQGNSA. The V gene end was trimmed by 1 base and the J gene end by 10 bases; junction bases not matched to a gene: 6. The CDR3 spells CASSLVDGGAEQFF. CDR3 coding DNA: TGTGCCAGCAGCTTAGTTGACGGGGGGGCAGAGCAGTTCTTC.